This TCR delta chain was retrieved from a study of delta chains in infants with herpesvirus infections (dated by TCRdb to the early 2020s). The study in broad terms: From birth, the study prospectively followed a Ugandan infant birth cohort to characterize gammadelta T cell responses to primary cytomegalovirus (CMV) infection. In infants who were infected with CMV after birth, the study searched for a public fetal Vdelta1/Vgamma8 gammadelta TCR clonotype. gammadelta TCRs were sequenced from PBMC obtained from around 17 CMV-infected infants (one congenitally infected) and roughly eight CMV-uninfected infants for whom sufficient sample was available. Blood samples from the infants were grouped into approximate ages of 1.5, 4, 8 and 12 months. Previously published Belgian fetal and cord blood gammadelta TCR data were included only for comparison and were not generated in this cohort. Here is what the overall study found, with its caveats: Presence of the public clonotype at levels below the detection limit might still occur in CMV-uninfected infants. The public Vdelta1 clonotype was detected in 4 of 18 CMV-infected infants, namely three infected postnatally before 120 days of age and the congenitally infected infant. Detection of the public clonotype was limited to the first time point after infection, and the public clonotype was not found in uninfected infants or in infants infected after 120 days. Within Vdelta1 cells, the frequency of the public clonotype appeared to be inversely correlated with age at infection and to decay rapidly, seemingly not persisting past roughly two months. The authors acknowledged a small sample size and a lack of race- or environment-matched controls, because almost all Ugandans acquire CMV before adulthood.

Infants were enrolled after their mothers, pregnant women receiving prenatal care in Kampala, Uganda, were recruited, and documentation of maternal HIV status was required. Home visits to families took place weekly, and collection of infant clinical information, oral swabs and peripheral blood began at 6 weeks of age and was repeated every 4 months after that. Blood was collected in heparin tubes, and PBMC were isolated by Ficoll-Paque density gradient centrifugation and cryopreserved. CDR1 and CDR2, looked up from the germline V gene, are GEAIGNYY and EKD. Its CDR3 holds 16 amino acids, cysteine through phenylalanine. Here the CDR3 DNA is all that survives: 48 bases in frame from base 1. Worth noting for this clone: Which antigen it targets is not known. One end of the junction varies from germline; a read error may be responsible.

The library was built by means of RT-PCR. TCR cDNA was generated by reverse transcription of PBMC RNA with SuperScript II and gamma-chain- and delta-chain-specific primers. After purification with AMPure XP beads, the cDNA was amplified and indexed with Illumina adapters using the Nextera XT Index Kit. An Illumina MiSeq with a V2 300-cycle kit was used to sequence the gammadelta TCR libraries. The paper's data handling went like this. Using MiXCR v2.1.12, CDR3 sequences were assembled, and reads were mapped onto D, J and V genes obtained from GenBank. VDJtools v1.2.1 was used to analyze the repertoires of the CDR3 clonotypes. TCRdb reprocessed the public data with the CATT caller; entries with the same nucleotide sequence were combined afterwards. TCRdb's processing, not the authors' own work, is the source of the V and J calls. Within this sample are about 840 delta-chain clones, with about 35% of them counted one time only. The ten largest clones take up over 20% of the sample.

The specimen was peripheral blood, collected at time point 2 of longitudinal follow-up. The clonotype originates from a human donor who was a Ugandan infant, either HIV-exposed or HIV-unexposed (not recorded which). The chain uses TRDV2 and TRDJ2, with 12 central nucleotides matching TRDD3. The encoded CDR3 is CARDPLGDTLTAQLFF. The DNA sequence follows: TGTGCCCGTGACCCTCTGGGGGATACGCTGACAGCACAGCTCTTCTTT.